This TCR beta chain was captured by sequencing in a study of blood T cells in healthy people across ages. Germline CDR1 is MNHEY and CDR2 is SVGAGI. This CDR3 spans 15 amino acids. Study-wide results and limits: In older individuals, TCR beta diversity per million T cells was lower, falling roughly linearly with age. The study regarded diversity estimates from one million T cells as underestimates.

Through a sample-barcoded 5' primer and a J-beta primer mix, a second PCR was run for 7 to 11 cycles. From the 5' RACE reads, TCRdb called clonotypes with MiXCR, one entry per CDR3 protein. The sample yields just under 900,000 distinct CDR3 sequences, 29% seen once. Each sample gave at least 6 million isolated PBMCs. Total RNA was extracted at no less than 6 micrograms per sample. Only one count was recorded for this clonotype. Its target is unknown. The sequence was obtained from an elderly woman in good health. The sequencing sample was made of blood. The chain uses TRBV6-5 and TRBJ2-1, with D maybe TRBD1 (5 bases). Judging by the DNA end, TRBJ2-7 fits better; the J call may be wrong. The CDR3 DNA sequence: TGTGCCAGCAGTTACAAGGACAACTCCTACAATGAGCAGTACTTC. Translating gives CASSYKDNSYNEQYF.